This is a list of T cell receptor beta chains from one sample in a study of T-cell reconstitution after alpha-beta-depleted transplantation in children. One entry per CDR3 protein results from TCRdb running MiXCR on the PCR reads. This table has 230,000 or so distinct CDR3 sequences, 7.5% to 10% appearing once. The specimen comprised PBMCs from the stem cell graft donor, sampled from the stem cell graft. Every receptor here comes from a human donor who donated a stem cell graft to a child with SCID. CDR3s include the opening cysteine and the closing phenylalanine or tryptophan. Fields, in order: V gene, D gene, clone size, J gene, CDR3 protein, CDR3 DNA. A D gene is named only where the DNA matches it firmly. Clone size is not always given. Where it is, it says once, few, many or a class for expanded clones.

V gene: TRBV10-3
D gene: -
clone size: many
J gene: TRBJ2-3
CDR3 protein: CAISGGDWSTDTQYF
CDR3 DNA: TGTGCCATCAGTGGGGGGGACTGGAGTACAGATACGCAGTATTTT

V gene: TRBV5-1
D gene: TRBD1
clone size: many
J gene: TRBJ1-4
CDR3 protein: CASSEDRGEEKLFF
CDR3 DNA: TGCGCCAGCAGCGAGGACAGGGGGGAAGAAAAACTGTTTTTT

V gene: TRBV3-1
D gene: TRBD1
clone size: -
J gene: TRBJ2-5
CDR3 protein: CASIWTGGEAQYF
CDR3 DNA: TGTGCCAGCATCTGGACAGGGGGCGAGGCCCAGTACTTC

V gene: TRBV20-1
D gene: TRBD2
clone size: many
J gene: TRBJ2-1
CDR3 protein: CSASTTSGGPYNEQFF
CDR3 DNA: TGCAGTGCTTCCACTACTAGCGGGGGGCCCTACAATGAGCAGTTCTTC

V gene: TRBV20-1
D gene: -
clone size: many
J gene: TRBJ2-3
CDR3 protein: CSAGVTGNTDTQYF
CDR3 DNA: TGCAGTGCGGGAGTGACAGGAAACACAGATACGCAGTATTTT

V gene: TRBV7-6
D gene: -
clone size: many
J gene: TRBJ2-3
CDR3 protein: CASSAEGLYRGDTQYF
CDR3 DNA: TGTGCCAGCAGCGCGGAGGGCCTATATCGTGGAGATACGCAGTATTTT

V gene: TRBV20-1
D gene: -
clone size: many
J gene: TRBJ2-3
CDR3 protein: CSASRPAVTDTQYF
CDR3 DNA: TGCAGTGCTAGTAGACCAGCGGTCACAGATACGCAGTATTTT

V gene: TRBV10-3
D gene: TRBD1
clone size: few
J gene: TRBJ1-6
CDR3 protein: CAISMTGHSPLHF
CDR3 DNA: TGTGCCATCAGTATGACAGGGCATTCACCCCTCCACTTT

V gene: TRBV20-1
D gene: TRBD1
clone size: many
J gene: TRBJ1-2
CDR3 protein: CSASLSRDRGYTF
CDR3 DNA: TGCAGTGCTAGCCTTAGTCGGGACAGAGGCTACACCTTC

V gene: TRBV14
D gene: -
clone size: many
J gene: TRBJ2-2
CDR3 protein: CASSQGGNLELFF
CDR3 DNA: TGTGCCAGCAGCCAAGGAGGGAATCTGGAGCTGTTTTTT

V gene: TRBV7-2
D gene: -
clone size: many
J gene: TRBJ1-2
CDR3 protein: CASSLALDSYYGYTF
CDR3 DNA: TGTGCCAGCAGCTTAGCGCTCGACAGCTACTATGGCTACACCTTC

V gene: TRBV5-1
D gene: -
clone size: many
J gene: TRBJ1-1
CDR3 protein: CASSFEGRGNTEAFF
CDR3 DNA: TGCGCCAGCAGCTTTGAGGGCAGGGGAAACACTGAAGCTTTCTTT

V gene: TRBV6-5
D gene: -
clone size: many
J gene: TRBJ2-1
CDR3 protein: CASSYPGTTYNEQFF
CDR3 DNA: TGTGCCAGCAGTTACCCAGGGACCACCTACAATGAGCAGTTCTTC

V gene: TRBV29-1
D gene: -
clone size: many
J gene: TRBJ2-1
CDR3 protein: CSVGGGGSYNEQFF
CDR3 DNA: TGCAGCGTTGGAGGGGGGGGCTCCTACAATGAGCAGTTCTTC

V gene: TRBV20-1
D gene: TRBD1
clone size: many
J gene: TRBJ1-2
CDR3 protein: CSARARDSYGYTF
CDR3 DNA: TGCAGTGCTAGAGCCCGGGACAGCTATGGCTACACCTTC

V gene: TRBV5-6
D gene: TRBD1
clone size: many
J gene: TRBJ1-5
CDR3 protein: CASSIGQGNSNQPQHF
CDR3 DNA: TGTGCCAGCAGCATAGGACAGGGAAATAGCAATCAGCCCCAGCATTTT

V gene: TRBV29-1
D gene: TRBD2
clone size: many
J gene: TRBJ2-5
CDR3 protein: CSVGVGMSGGETQYF
CDR3 DNA: TGCAGCGTTGGGGTCGGGATGTCGGGAGGGGAGACCCAGTACTTC

V gene: TRBV5-1
D gene: -
clone size: -
J gene: TRBJ1-1
CDR3 protein: CASSFIGTGDTEAFF
CDR3 DNA: TGCGCCAGCAGCTTCATTGGGACCGGGGACACTGAAGCTTTCTTT

V gene: TRBV5-6
D gene: -
clone size: many
J gene: TRBJ2-2
CDR3 protein: CASSLEGHGSGELFF
CDR3 DNA: TGTGCCAGCAGCTTGGAGGGACATGGGTCCGGGGAGCTGTTTTTT

V gene: TRBV20-1
D gene: -
clone size: many
J gene: TRBJ2-2
CDR3 protein: CSARDFTGSGELFF
CDR3 DNA: TGCAGTGCTCGGGACTTTACGGGGTCCGGGGAGCTGTTTTTT

V gene: TRBV5-1
D gene: -
clone size: many
J gene: TRBJ1-2
CDR3 protein: CASSLYYREDGYTF
CDR3 DNA: TGCGCCAGCAGCTTGTATTACCGAGAGGATGGCTACACCTTC

V gene: TRBV5-1
D gene: -
clone size: once
J gene: TRBJ1-1
CDR3 protein: CASSLEVGRGRTEAFF
CDR3 DNA: TGCGCCAGCAGCTTGGAAGTCGGCAGGGGCAGGACTGAAGCTTTCTTT

V gene: TRBV12-3/TRBV12-4
D gene: TRBD2
clone size: many
J gene: TRBJ2-5
CDR3 protein: CASSLRTGGAGETQYF
CDR3 DNA: TGTGCCAGCAGTTTGAGGACGGGGGGGGCCGGGGAGACCCAGTACTTC

V gene: TRBV4-3
D gene: -
clone size: once
J gene: TRBJ2-7
CDR3 protein: CASSQRRIDLQGPEQYF
CDR3 DNA: TGCGCCAGCAGCCAGAGAAGGATAGATTTACAGGGACCCGAGCAGTACTTC

V gene: TRBV12-3/TRBV12-4
D gene: -
clone size: many
J gene: TRBJ2-3
CDR3 protein: CASRRDGPDTQYF
CDR3 DNA: TGTGCCAGCAGACGGGATGGCCCAGATACGCAGTATTTT

V gene: TRBV20-1
D gene: -
clone size: many
J gene: TRBJ1-6
CDR3 protein: CSASTGFYNSPLHF
CDR3 DNA: TGCAGTGCTAGTACGGGGTTCTATAATTCACCCCTCCACTTT

V gene: TRBV29-1
D gene: TRBD1
clone size: many
J gene: TRBJ1-2
CDR3 protein: CSVEDLNRGYGYTF
CDR3 DNA: TGCAGCGTTGAAGATCTTAACAGGGGATATGGCTACACCTTC

V gene: TRBV3-1
D gene: -
clone size: many
J gene: TRBJ2-5
CDR3 protein: CASSQAAGGKETQYF
CDR3 DNA: TGTGCCAGCAGCCAAGCGGCTGGCGGGAAAGAGACCCAGTACTTC

V gene: TRBV5-1
D gene: -
clone size: many
J gene: TRBJ1-6
CDR3 protein: CASSEEENSPLHF
CDR3 DNA: TGCGCCAGCAGCGAGGAAGAAAATTCACCCCTCCACTTT

V gene: TRBV5-1
D gene: -
clone size: many
J gene: TRBJ2-6
CDR3 protein: CASSSNGANVLTF
CDR3 DNA: TGCGCCAGCAGCTCGAACGGGGCCAACGTCCTGACTTTC

V gene: TRBV7-8
D gene: -
clone size: many
J gene: TRBJ1-4
CDR3 protein: CASSSKVGGWTEKLFF
CDR3 DNA: TGTGCCAGCAGCTCCAAGGTTGGGGGGTGGACTGAAAAACTGTTTTTT

V gene: TRBV20-1
D gene: TRBD1
clone size: many
J gene: TRBJ1-6
CDR3 protein: CSARAPPGQGDSPLHF
CDR3 DNA: TGCAGTGCTAGAGCCCCGCCTGGACAGGGGGATTCACCCCTCCACTTT

V gene: TRBV5-1
D gene: TRBD1
clone size: many
J gene: TRBJ2-1
CDR3 protein: CASSLYRGASGNEQFF
CDR3 DNA: TGCGCCAGCAGCTTGTACAGGGGGGCCTCTGGCAATGAGCAGTTCTTC

V gene: TRBV5-1
D gene: -
clone size: many
J gene: TRBJ2-3
CDR3 protein: CASSLGGTPPQDTQYF
CDR3 DNA: TGCGCCAGCAGCTTGGGGGGGACTCCCCCGCAGGATACGCAGTATTTT

V gene: TRBV29-1
D gene: -
clone size: many
J gene: TRBJ2-7
CDR3 protein: CSVEKEAGREQYF
CDR3 DNA: TGCAGCGTTGAAAAGGAGGCAGGGAGGGAGCAGTACTTC

V gene: TRBV4-1
D gene: TRBD1
clone size: -
J gene: TRBJ1-6
CDR3 protein: CASSQDLKGTPGQGRWAPLHF
CDR3 DNA: TGCGCCAGCAGCCAAGATCTAAAGGGGACTCCGGGACAGGGTCGCTGGGCACCCCTCCACTTT

V gene: TRBV2
D gene: -
clone size: many
J gene: TRBJ2-3
CDR3 protein: CASSEAWRATTDTQYF
CDR3 DNA: TGTGCCAGCAGTGAAGCGTGGCGGGCGACCACAGATACGCAGTATTTT

V gene: TRBV20-1
D gene: -
clone size: many
J gene: TRBJ2-6
CDR3 protein: CSARDQGGQRSSGANVLTF
CDR3 DNA: TGCAGTGCTAGAGATCAGGGGGGACAGCGAAGCTCTGGGGCCAACGTCCTGACTTTC

V gene: TRBV7-9
D gene: -
clone size: many
J gene: TRBJ2-5
CDR3 protein: CASSLVVLGGRETQYF
CDR3 DNA: TGTGCCAGCAGCTTAGTCGTCCTGGGGGGACGAGAGACCCAGTACTTC

V gene: TRBV13
D gene: -
clone size: many
J gene: TRBJ2-5
CDR3 protein: CASSLGPETQYF
CDR3 DNA: TGTGCCAGCAGCTTAGGCCCCGAGACCCAGTACTTC

V gene: TRBV19
D gene: -
clone size: many
J gene: TRBJ2-3
CDR3 protein: CASKSTGDPDTQYF
CDR3 DNA: TGTGCCAGTAAGTCGACGGGGGACCCAGATACGCAGTATTTT

V gene: TRBV6-1
D gene: TRBD1
clone size: many
J gene: TRBJ1-2
CDR3 protein: CASTPRTGRAGYTF
CDR3 DNA: TGTGCCAGCACCCCTAGGACAGGCCGGGCGGGCTACACCTTC

V gene: TRBV5-6
D gene: TRBD1
clone size: many
J gene: TRBJ2-3
CDR3 protein: CASLGQGASTDTQYF
CDR3 DNA: TGTGCCAGCCTGGGACAGGGGGCCAGCACAGATACGCAGTATTTT

V gene: TRBV19
D gene: -
clone size: many
J gene: TRBJ1-1
CDR3 protein: CASSIDRTTEAFF
CDR3 DNA: TGTGCCAGTAGTATTGACAGGACCACTGAAGCTTTCTTT

V gene: TRBV27
D gene: TRBD2
clone size: many
J gene: TRBJ2-1
CDR3 protein: CASSPAGAYGINEQFF
CDR3 DNA: TGTGCCAGCAGTCCGGCGGGAGCCTACGGGATCAATGAGCAGTTCTTC

V gene: TRBV4-3
D gene: TRBD2
clone size: many
J gene: TRBJ2-7
CDR3 protein: CASSQDWGGGGSEQYF
CDR3 DNA: TGCGCCAGCAGCCAAGATTGGGGTGGGGGGGGATCCGAGCAGTACTTC

V gene: TRBV20-1
D gene: TRBD1
clone size: -
J gene: TRBJ1-1
CDR3 protein: CCAAGTGAMITEAFF
CDR3 DNA: TGCTGTGCAGCTGGGACAGGGGCTATGATCACTGAAGCTTTCTTT

V gene: TRBV9
D gene: -
clone size: many
J gene: TRBJ2-3
CDR3 protein: CASSVAGGVRGTDTQYF
CDR3 DNA: TGTGCCAGCAGCGTAGCGGGGGGCGTCAGAGGCACAGATACGCAGTATTTT

V gene: TRBV4-1
D gene: -
clone size: many
J gene: TRBJ2-5
CDR3 protein: CASSPPASQSQETQYF
CDR3 DNA: TGCGCCAGCAGCCCCCCGGCTAGCCAAAGCCAAGAGACCCAGTACTTC

V gene: TRBV7-2
D gene: -
clone size: few
J gene: TRBJ1-3
CDR3 protein: CASSLAVKSSGNTIYF
CDR3 DNA: TGTGCCAGCAGCTTAGCGGTTAAGAGCTCTGGAAACACCATATATTTT

V gene: TRBV7-9
D gene: TRBD2
clone size: many
J gene: TRBJ2-1
CDR3 protein: CASSPKRDSGGKITYNEQFF
CDR3 DNA: TGTGCCAGCAGCCCGAAACGGGATAGCGGGGGGAAAATAACCTACAATGAGCAGTTCTTC

V gene: TRBV24-1
D gene: TRBD1
clone size: few
J gene: TRBJ1-2
CDR3 protein: CATSESGQGAAGDGYTF
CDR3 DNA: TGTGCCACCAGTGAATCGGGACAGGGGGCGGCCGGGGATGGCTACACCTTC

V gene: TRBV29-1
D gene: TRBD1
clone size: many
J gene: TRBJ1-1
CDR3 protein: CSALTGGNTEAFF
CDR3 DNA: TGCAGCGCTTTGACAGGGGGCAACACTGAAGCTTTCTTT